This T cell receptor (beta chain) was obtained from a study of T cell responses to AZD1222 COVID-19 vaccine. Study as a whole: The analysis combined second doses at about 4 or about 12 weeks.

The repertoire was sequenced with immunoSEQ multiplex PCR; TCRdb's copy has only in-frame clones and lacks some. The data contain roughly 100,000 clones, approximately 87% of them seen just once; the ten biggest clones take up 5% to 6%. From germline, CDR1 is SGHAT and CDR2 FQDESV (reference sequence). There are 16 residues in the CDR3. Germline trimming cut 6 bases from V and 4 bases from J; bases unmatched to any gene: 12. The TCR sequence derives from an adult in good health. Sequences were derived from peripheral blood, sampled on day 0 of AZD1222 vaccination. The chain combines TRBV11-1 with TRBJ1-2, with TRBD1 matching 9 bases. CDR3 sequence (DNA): TGTGCCAGCAGTCTAGAGGGGACAGGGACCCTCTATGGCTACACCTTC. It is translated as CASSLEGTGTLYGYTF. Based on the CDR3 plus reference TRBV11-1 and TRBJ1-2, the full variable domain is EAEVAQSPRYKITEKSQAVAFWCDPISGHATLYWYRQILGQGPELLVQFQDESVVDDSQLPKDRFSAERLKGVDSTLKIQPAELGDSAMYLCASSLEGTGTLYGYTFGSGTRLTVV.